This T cell receptor beta chain was sequenced in a study of T-cell memory formation after mild COVID-19. Points from the study as a whole: Of the contracting clones, CD4+ ones lay mainly in CM and EM, and CD8+ ones in EMRA.

In TCRdb, the 5' RACE reads were re-called with MiXCR into one record per CDR3 protein. The table shows about 88,000 distinct CDR3 sequences, with around a quarter occurring only once. The V end was cut by 3 bases, the J end by 5 bases, with 11 bases between. Germline-derived CDR1 and CDR2 are MGHRA and YSYEKL. This CDR3 has 15 residues. Comments on this clonotype: Its antigen remains unidentified.

This sequence was found in a young man who had mild COVID-19 (a few samples of this study predate the infection). Cell type and time point are not known. V gene TRBV4-1 combines with J gene TRBJ1-6; TRBD1 might be the D (6 bases). The sample comprised PBMCs or a T cell subset sorted from them (not recorded which). CDR3 sequence reads: CASSQTQGNNSPLHF. DNA for the CDR3: TGCGCCAGCAGCCAGACACAGGGTAATAATTCACCCCTCCACTTT.